This T cell receptor beta chain was recovered during a study of cytomegalovirus exposure and HLA in healthy donors. With 4 bases removed from V and 1 base from J, the gap between germline ends came to 8 bases. The CDR3 spans 13 residues. Germline V lookup: CDR1 SGHNT, CDR2 YYREEE (reference sequence). PCR involved 60 Vbeta and 13 Jbeta primers. Data came from immunoSEQ multiplex PCR; TCRdb stores just in-frame clones and leaves some out. Of 99,000 or so clones in the sample, roughly 15% are singletons; the top ten hold around 0.86%. Only a few counts were recorded for this clone. Its antigen is unidentified. Study-wide points: Likely technical artifact: a cluster of highly shared sequence variants.

This chain joins TRBV5-4 and TRBJ1-1; D not resolved. This receptor was identified in a female donor in good health and CMV-seronegative. The material sequenced was PBMCs. The CDR3 DNA is TGTGCCAGCAGCCGGTCAGGGAACACTGAAGCTTTCTTT. Translating gives CASSRSGNTEAFF. The variable domain in full, with the rest retrieved from reference TRBV5-4 and TRBJ1-1, is ETGVTQSPTHLIKTRGQQVTLRCSSQSGHNTVSWYQQALGQGPQFIFQYYREEENGRGNFPPRFSGLQFPNYSSELNVNALELDDSALYLCASSRSGNTEAFFGQGTRLTVV.